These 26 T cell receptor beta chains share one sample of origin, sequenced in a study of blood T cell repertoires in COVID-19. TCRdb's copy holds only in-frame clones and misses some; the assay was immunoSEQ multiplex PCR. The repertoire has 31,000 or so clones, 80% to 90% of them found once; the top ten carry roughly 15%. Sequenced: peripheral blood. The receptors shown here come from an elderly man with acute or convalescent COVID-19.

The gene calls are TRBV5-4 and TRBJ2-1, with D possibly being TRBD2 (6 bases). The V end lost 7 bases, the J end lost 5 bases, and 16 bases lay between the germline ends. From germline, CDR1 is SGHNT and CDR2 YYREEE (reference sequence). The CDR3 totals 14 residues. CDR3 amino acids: CASSRDSRNNEQFF. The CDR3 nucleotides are TGTGCCAGCTCCCGGGACTCCAGAAACAATGAGCAGTTCTTC.

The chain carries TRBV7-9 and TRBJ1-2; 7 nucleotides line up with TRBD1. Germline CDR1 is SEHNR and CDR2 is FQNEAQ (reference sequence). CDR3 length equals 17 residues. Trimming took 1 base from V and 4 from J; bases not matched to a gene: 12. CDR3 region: CASSLGPAETGFYGYTF. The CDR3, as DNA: TGTGCCAGCAGCTTAGGGCCCGCAGAGACAGGGTTCTATGGCTACACCTTC. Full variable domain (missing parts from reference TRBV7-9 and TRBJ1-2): DTGVSQNPRHKITKRGQNVTFRCDPISEHNRLYWYRQTLGQGPEFLTYFQNEAQLEKSRLLSDRFSAERPKGSFSTLEIQRTEQGDSAMYLCASSLGPAETGFYGYTFGSGTRLTVV.

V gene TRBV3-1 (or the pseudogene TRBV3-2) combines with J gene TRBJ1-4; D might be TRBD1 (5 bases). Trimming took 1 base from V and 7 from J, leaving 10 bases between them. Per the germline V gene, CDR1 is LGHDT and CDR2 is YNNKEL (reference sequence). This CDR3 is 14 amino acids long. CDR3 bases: TGTGCCAGCAGCCAAGCCAGGACAAGTGAAAAACTGTTTTTT. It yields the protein CASSQARTSEKLFF.

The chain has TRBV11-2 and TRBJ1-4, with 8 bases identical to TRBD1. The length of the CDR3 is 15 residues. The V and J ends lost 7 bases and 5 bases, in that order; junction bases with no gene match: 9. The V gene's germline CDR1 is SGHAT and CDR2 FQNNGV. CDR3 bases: TGTGCCAGCACCCCGACAGGGGCGGGGAATGAAAAACTGTTTTTT. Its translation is CASTPTGAGNEKLFF.

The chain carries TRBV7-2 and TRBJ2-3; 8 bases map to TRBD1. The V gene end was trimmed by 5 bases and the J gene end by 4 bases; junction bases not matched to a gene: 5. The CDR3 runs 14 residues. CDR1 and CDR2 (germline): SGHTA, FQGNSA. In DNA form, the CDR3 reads TGTGCCAGCAGCGCCCAGGGGGCCGCAGATACGCAGTATTTT. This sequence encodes CASSAQGAADTQYF.

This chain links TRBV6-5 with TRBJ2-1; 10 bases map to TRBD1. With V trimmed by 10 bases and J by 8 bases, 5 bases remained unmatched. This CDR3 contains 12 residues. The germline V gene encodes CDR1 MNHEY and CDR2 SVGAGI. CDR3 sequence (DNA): TGTGCCATCGACAGGGGGCGGGATGAGCAGTTCTTC. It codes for CAIDRGRDEQFF.

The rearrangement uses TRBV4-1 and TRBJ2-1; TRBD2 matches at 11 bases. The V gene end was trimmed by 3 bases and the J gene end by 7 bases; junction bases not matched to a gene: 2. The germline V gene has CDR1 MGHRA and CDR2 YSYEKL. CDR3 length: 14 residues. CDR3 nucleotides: TGCGCCAGCAGCCAGGGACTAGCGGTAAATGAGCAGTTCTTC. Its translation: CASSQGLAVNEQFF.

CDR3 coding DNA: TGCGCCAGCAGCCAAGGTGGCAGGGGGATCTACGAGCAGTACTTC. It is translated as CASSQGGRGIYEQYF. The chain couples TRBV4-1 to TRBJ2-7; 7 positions agree with TRBD1. The CDR3 runs to 15 residues. Trimming removed 1 base from V and 3 bases from J; junction bases left unmatched: 6. Germline CDR1 and CDR2: MGHRA and YSYEKL.

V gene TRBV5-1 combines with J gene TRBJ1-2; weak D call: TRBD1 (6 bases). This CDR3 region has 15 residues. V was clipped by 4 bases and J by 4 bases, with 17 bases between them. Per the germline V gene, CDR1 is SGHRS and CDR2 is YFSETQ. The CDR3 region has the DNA TGCGCCAGCAGCCGGGGGGGACAAACTGGCTATGGCTACACCTTC. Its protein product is CASSRGGQTGYGYTF.

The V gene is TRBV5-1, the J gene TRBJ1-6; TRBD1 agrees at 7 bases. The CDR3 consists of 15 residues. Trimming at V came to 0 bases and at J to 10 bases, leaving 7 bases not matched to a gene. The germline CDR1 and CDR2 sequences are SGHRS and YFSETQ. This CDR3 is CASSLGPRGESPLHF. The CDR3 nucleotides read TGCGCCAGCAGCTTGGGACCCAGGGGGGAATCACCCCTCCACTTT.

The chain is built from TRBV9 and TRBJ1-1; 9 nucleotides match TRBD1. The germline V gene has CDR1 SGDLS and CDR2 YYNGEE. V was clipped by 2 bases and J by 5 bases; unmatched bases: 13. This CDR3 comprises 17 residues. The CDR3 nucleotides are TGTGCCAGCAGCGTGGGGCCCGGACAGGGGAGAGGGACTGAAGCTTTCTTT. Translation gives CASSVGPGQGRGTEAFF.

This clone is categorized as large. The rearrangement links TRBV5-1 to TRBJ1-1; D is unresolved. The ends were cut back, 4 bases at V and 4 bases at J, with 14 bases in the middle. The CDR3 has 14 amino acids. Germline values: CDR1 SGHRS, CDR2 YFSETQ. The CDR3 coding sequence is TGCGCCAGCAGCCCCGAGGGTGTTGGCACTGAAGCTTTCTTT. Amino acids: CASSPEGVGTEAFF.

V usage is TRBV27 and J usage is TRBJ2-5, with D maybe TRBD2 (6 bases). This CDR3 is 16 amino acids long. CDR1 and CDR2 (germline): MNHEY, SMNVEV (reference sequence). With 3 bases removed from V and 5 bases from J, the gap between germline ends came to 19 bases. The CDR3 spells CASSFTGAGGFETQYF. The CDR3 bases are TGTGCCAGCAGTTTTACAGGAGCGGGTGGTTTTGAGACCCAGTACTTC.

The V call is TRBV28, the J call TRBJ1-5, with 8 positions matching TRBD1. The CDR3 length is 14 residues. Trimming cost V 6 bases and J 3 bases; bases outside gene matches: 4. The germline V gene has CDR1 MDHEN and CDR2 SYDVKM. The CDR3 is CASRLDRDNQPQHF. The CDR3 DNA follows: TGTGCCAGCAGACTGGACAGGGACAATCAGCCCCAGCATTTT.

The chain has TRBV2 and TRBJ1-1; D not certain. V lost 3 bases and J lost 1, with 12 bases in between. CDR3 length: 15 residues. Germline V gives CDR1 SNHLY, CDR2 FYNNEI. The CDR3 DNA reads TGTGCCAGCAGTGATCGTTCCCGGGGGAACACTGAAGCTTTCTTT. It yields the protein CASSDRSRGNTEAFF.

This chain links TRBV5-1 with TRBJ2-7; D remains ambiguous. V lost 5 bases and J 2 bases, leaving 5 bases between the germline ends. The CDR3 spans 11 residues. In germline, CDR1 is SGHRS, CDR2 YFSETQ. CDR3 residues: CASSTAYEQYF. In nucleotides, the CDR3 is TGCGCCAGCAGTACGGCCTACGAGCAGTACTTC.

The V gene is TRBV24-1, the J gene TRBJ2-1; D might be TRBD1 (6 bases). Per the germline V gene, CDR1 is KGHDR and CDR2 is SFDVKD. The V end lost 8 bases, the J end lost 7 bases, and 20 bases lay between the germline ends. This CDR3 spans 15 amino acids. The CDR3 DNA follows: TGTGCCACCACCGCCACGACCGGACAGACGAATGAGCAGTTCTTC. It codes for CATTATTGQTNEQFF.

The CDR3 sequence: CASSRRQGAPDTQYF. Written as DNA, the CDR3 is TGTGCCAGCAGCCGGAGACAGGGGGCACCAGATACGCAGTATTTT. The chain recombines TRBV5-8 with TRBJ2-3; TRBD1 agrees at 10 bases. The CDR3 sequence is 15 residues long. Trimming took 4 bases from V and 4 from J; bases not matched to a gene: 6. Germline assignment: CDR1 SGHTS and CDR2 YDEGEE.

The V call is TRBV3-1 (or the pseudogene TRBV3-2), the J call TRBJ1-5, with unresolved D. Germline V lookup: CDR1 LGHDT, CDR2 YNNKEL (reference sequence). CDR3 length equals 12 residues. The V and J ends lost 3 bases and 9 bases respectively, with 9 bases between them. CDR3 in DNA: TGTGCCAGCAGCCAGACCACGGGGCCCCAGCATTTT. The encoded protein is CASSQTTGPQHF.

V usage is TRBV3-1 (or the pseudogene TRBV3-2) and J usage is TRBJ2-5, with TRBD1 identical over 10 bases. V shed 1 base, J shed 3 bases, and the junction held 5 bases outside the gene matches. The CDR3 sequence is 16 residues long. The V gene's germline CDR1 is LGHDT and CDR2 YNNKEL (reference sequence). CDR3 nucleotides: TGTGCCAGCAGCCAAGCCCGGACAGGGGGTGAAGAGACCCAGTACTTC. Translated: CASSQARTGGEETQYF.

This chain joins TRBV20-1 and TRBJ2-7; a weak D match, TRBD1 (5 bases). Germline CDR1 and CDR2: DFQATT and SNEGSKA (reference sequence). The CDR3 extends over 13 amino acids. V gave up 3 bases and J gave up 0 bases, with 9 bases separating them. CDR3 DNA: TGCAGTGCTAGTTCGCAGGGCTCCTACGAGCAGTACTTC. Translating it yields CSASSQGSYEQYF.

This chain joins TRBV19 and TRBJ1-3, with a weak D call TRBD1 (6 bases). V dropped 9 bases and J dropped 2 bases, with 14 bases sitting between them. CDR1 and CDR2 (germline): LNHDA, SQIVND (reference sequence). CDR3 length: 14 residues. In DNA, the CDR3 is TGTGCCAGCACTATTACAGGGACTGGAAACACCATATATTTT. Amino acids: CASTITGTGNTIYF.

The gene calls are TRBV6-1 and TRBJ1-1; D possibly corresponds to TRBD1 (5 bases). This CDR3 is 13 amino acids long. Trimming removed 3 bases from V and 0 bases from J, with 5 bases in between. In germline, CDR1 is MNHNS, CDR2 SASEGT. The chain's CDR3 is CASSETVNTEAFF. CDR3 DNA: TGTGCCAGCAGTGAGACAGTGAACACTGAAGCTTTCTTT.

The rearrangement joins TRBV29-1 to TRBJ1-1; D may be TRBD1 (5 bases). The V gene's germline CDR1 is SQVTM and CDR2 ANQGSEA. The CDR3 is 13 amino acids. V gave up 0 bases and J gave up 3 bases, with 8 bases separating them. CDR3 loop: CSVEEGGYTEAFF. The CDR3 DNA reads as TGCAGCGTTGAAGAGGGGGGTTACACTGAAGCTTTCTTT.

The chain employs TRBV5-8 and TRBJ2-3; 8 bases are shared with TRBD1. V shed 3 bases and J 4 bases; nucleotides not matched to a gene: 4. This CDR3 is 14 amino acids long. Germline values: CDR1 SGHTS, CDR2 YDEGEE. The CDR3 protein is CASSSRTGPDTQYF. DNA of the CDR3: TGTGCCAGCAGCTCCCGGACAGGGCCAGATACGCAGTATTTT.

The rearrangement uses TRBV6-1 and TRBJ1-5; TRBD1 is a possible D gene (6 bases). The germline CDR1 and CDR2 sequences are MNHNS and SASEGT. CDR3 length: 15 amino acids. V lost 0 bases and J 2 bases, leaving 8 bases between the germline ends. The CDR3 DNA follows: TGTGCCAGCAGTGAAGCGGACAGACGCAATCAGCCCCAGCATTTT. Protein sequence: CASSEADRRNQPQHF.